A single sample is the source of the 31 T cell receptor beta chains below, sequenced in a study of cytomegalovirus exposure and HLA in healthy donors. The PCR ran on 60 Vbeta and 13 Jbeta primers. TCRdb's table, derived via immunoSEQ multiplex PCR, lists solely in-frame clones and lacks some. The repertoire consists of about 140,000 clones, with around 68% occurring once and the leading ten covering 10%. The sequencing sample was made of PBMCs. The receptors originated from a man in his thirties or forties in good health and CMV-seropositive.

The V call is TRBV6-5, the J call TRBJ1-2; D is perhaps TRBD1 (6 bases). The V and J ends lost 4 bases and 8 bases respectively, with 20 bases between them. The length of the CDR3 is 15 residues. The germline V gene encodes CDR1 MNHEY and CDR2 SVGAGI. CDR3 amino acids: CASSSSDRSPEGYTF. In DNA form, the CDR3 reads TGTGCCAGCAGTTCATCGGACAGATCACCGGAGGGCTACACCTTC.

The chain couples TRBV28 to TRBJ2-7, with 8 bases aligning to TRBD1. From germline, CDR1 is MDHEN and CDR2 SYDVKM. Trimming removed 7 bases from V and 5 bases from J; junction bases left unmatched: 13. This CDR3 comprises 15 residues. The CDR3 spells CASNSGDRGFHEQYF. In DNA form, the CDR3 reads TGTGCCAGCAATTCCGGAGACAGGGGTTTCCACGAGCAGTACTTC.

The rearrangement uses TRBV11-2 and TRBJ1-1; no definite D call. V lost 4 bases and J lost 7, with 16 bases in between. This CDR3 is 14 amino acids long. Germline V gene data show CDR1 as SGHAT and CDR2 as FQNNGV. This CDR3 is CASSSVPGRHEAFF. The DNA for the CDR3 is TGTGCCAGCAGCTCCGTACCGGGGAGACATGAAGCTTTCTTT.

The CDR3 spells CASSPFREIQETQYF. For the CDR3, the DNA is TGTGCCAGCAGTCCCTTTAGGGAGATACAAGAGACCCAGTACTTC. This chain joins TRBV6-5 and TRBJ2-5, with D possibly TRBD2 on 5 matching bases. The CDR3 contains 15 residues. The V gene's germline CDR1 is MNHEY and CDR2 SVGAGI. V lost 5 bases and J lost 2, with 15 bases in between.

The chain couples TRBV10-3 to TRBJ2-1; D not certain. The germline gives CDR1 ENHRY, CDR2 SYGVKD. V was shortened by 6 bases and J by 4 bases, with 10 bases between the two germline ends. The CDR3 length is 13 residues. The chain's CDR3 is CAISLIFYNEQFF. The CDR3 coding sequence is TGTGCCATCAGCTTAATTTTTTACAATGAGCAGTTCTTC.

The rearrangement joins TRBV11-2 to TRBJ2-2, with 9 bases matching TRBD1. The J segment lost 5 bases and the V segment lost 2 bases, leaving 9 bases of the junction unmatched. The germline gives CDR1 SGHAT, CDR2 FQNNGV. The CDR3 loop spans 17 amino acids. The chain's CDR3 is CASSLRPQGAGTGELFF. CDR3 in DNA: TGTGCCAGCAGCTTACGGCCACAGGGGGCCGGTACCGGGGAGCTGTTTTTT. The variable domain in full, completed from reference TRBV11-2 and TRBJ2-2, reads EAGVAQSPRYKIIEKRQSVAFWCNPISGHATLYWYQQILGQGPKLLIQFQNNGVVDDSQLPKDRFSAERLKGVDSTLKIQPAKLEDSAVYLCASSLRPQGAGTGELFFGEGSRLTVL.

In this sample, this clone turned up a few times. The J gene is TRBJ2-2, the V gene TRBV7-9; TRBD1 matches 11 bases. The V gene's germline CDR1 is SEHNR and CDR2 FQNEAQ (reference sequence). This CDR3 region has 15 residues. V lost 4 bases, J lost 7 bases, and 5 bases stayed unmatched. CDR3 sequence reads: CASSSRTGGVGELFF. The CDR3, as DNA: TGTGCCAGCAGCTCTCGGACAGGGGGCGTCGGGGAGCTGTTTTTT. The entire variable domain, with the rest obtained from reference TRBV7-9 and TRBJ2-2, is as follows: DTGVSQNPRHKITKRGQNVTFRCDPISEHNRLYWYRQTLGQGPEFLTYFQNEAQLEKSRLLSDRFSAERPKGSFSTLEIQRTEQGDSAMYLCASSSRTGGVGELFFGEGSRLTVL.

This sequence joins TRBV6-4 and TRBJ2-1; D is perhaps TRBD1 (7 bases). V was cut by 2 bases and J by 4 bases, with 12 bases left in between. Germline assignment: CDR1 MRHNA and CDR2 SNTAGT. CDR3 length: 15 residues. In nucleotides, the CDR3 is TGTGCCAGCAGTGACGGACAGGAGGGTTACAATGAGCAGTTCTTC. Its protein is CASSDGQEGYNEQFF.

This clone occurred a few times. The chain has TRBV30 and TRBJ2-5; no definite D call. Looked up from germline, CDR1 is GTSNPN and CDR2 is SVGIG (reference sequence). The ends were cut back, 0 bases at V and 1 base at J, with 6 bases in the middle. This CDR3 region has 13 residues. In nucleotides, the CDR3 is TGTGCCTGGAGTGTAAGCACCCAAGAGACCCAGTACTTC. It is translated as CAWSVSTQETQYF.

This chain links TRBV5-4 with TRBJ2-3, with no clear D. Trimming took off 1 base at V and 4 bases at J, with 10 bases between the two ends. The CDR3 runs 14 residues. Looked up from germline, CDR1 is SGHNT and CDR2 is YYREEE (reference sequence). CDR3 sequence (DNA): TGTGCCAGCAGCTTGTGGAGAGCCGCAGATACGCAGTATTTT. Protein sequence: CASSLWRAADTQYF.

This clone was counted once. V and J are TRBV5-1 and TRBJ2-5, with TRBD2 matching over 8 bases. The CDR3 is 15 amino acids. Germline CDR1 SGHRS, CDR2 YFSETQ. V shed 5 bases and J 5 bases; nucleotides not matched to a gene: 11. The CDR3 DNA reads as TGCGCCAGCAGACTACGGGCGGGAGGTCGGGAGACCCAGTACTTC. Protein sequence: CASRLRAGGRETQYF.

This chain joins TRBV30 and TRBJ2-2, with 7 bases identical to TRBD1. The CDR3 runs 13 residues. The germline V gene has CDR1 GTSNPN and CDR2 SVGIG (reference sequence). CDR3 sequence (DNA): TGTGCAACAGGGGAGTCGGGTGGAGGGGAGCTGTTTTTT. Translated, it gives CATGESGGGELFF.

This clone was seen only a few times. The chain carries TRBV19 and TRBJ1-2; a weak D match, TRBD1 (5 bases). Trimming left V 1 base short and J 4 bases short, with 10 bases between. This CDR3 has 14 residues. Germline lookup yields CDR1 LNHDA and CDR2 SQIVND (reference sequence). For the CDR3, the DNA is TGTGCCAGTAGTATAGGTGGGGCAGGCTATGGCTACACCTTC. It is translated as CASSIGGAGYGYTF.

The genes are TRBV7-2 and TRBJ2-7; no reliable D call. The V and J ends lost 5 bases and 2 bases respectively, with 13 bases between them. The CDR3 runs 14 residues. Germline V lookup: CDR1 SGHTA, CDR2 FQGNSA. CDR3 sequence: CASSDVGQTYEQYF. DNA for the CDR3: TGTGCCAGCAGCGATGTGGGCCAAACCTACGAGCAGTACTTC.

This clone has only one observation. V usage is TRBV5-4 and J usage is TRBJ2-5; D gene ambiguous. With 1 base removed from V and 4 bases from J, the gap between germline ends came to 14 bases. Germline CDR1 SGHNT, CDR2 YYREEE (reference sequence). CDR3 length: 15 amino acids. CDR3: CASSLSAEPPETQYF. Written as DNA, the CDR3 is TGTGCCAGCAGCTTGTCGGCGGAACCCCCAGAGACCCAGTACTTC.

J is TRBJ2-1 and V is TRBV6-5; 7 bases map to TRBD1. Germline CDR1 MNHEY, CDR2 SVGAGI. The ends lost 11 bases at V and 9 bases at J; junction bases unmatched: 7. The CDR3 consists of 11 residues. CDR3 residues: CASSGGTEQFF. The CDR3 nucleotides are TGTGCCTCCTCAGGGGGTACTGAGCAGTTCTTC.

The chain uses TRBV27 and TRBJ2-1; maybe TRBD1 (5 bases). V lost 4 bases to trimming and J lost 8 bases, with 12 bases between them. This CDR3 is built from 13 residues. Germline lookup yields CDR1 MNHEY and CDR2 SMNVEV (reference sequence). This chain's CDR3 is CASSSQGYDEQFF. CDR3 coding DNA: TGTGCCAGCAGTTCCCAGGGTTACGATGAGCAGTTCTTC.

V and J are TRBV28 and TRBJ1-4, with D unresolved. Looked up from germline, CDR1 is MDHEN and CDR2 is SYDVKM. This CDR3 has 14 residues. Trimming removed 6 bases from V and 3 bases from J, with 11 bases in between. CDR3 in DNA: TGTGCCAGCAGCCCTCCGGTTCCTAATGAAAAACTGTTTTTT. Translation: CASSPPVPNEKLFF.

This clone was found a few times. This chain connects TRBV6-6 to TRBJ2-5; 10 nucleotides line up with TRBD2. The junction had 13 bases not matched to a gene; V was cut back by 1 base and J by 11 bases. CDR1 and CDR2 (germline): MNHNY, SVGAGI (reference sequence). The CDR3 sequence is 16 residues long. The CDR3 DNA sequence: TGTGCCAGCAGTTACTACCGGCTAGCGGGAGTTGGTGAGCAGTACTTC. It translates to CASSYYRLAGVGEQYF.

This clone has only one observation. The V and J genes are TRBV7-6 and TRBJ2-3; perhaps TRBD2 as D (6 bases). The V end was cut by 0 bases, the J end by 1 base, with 8 bases between. CDR3 length: 15 amino acids. Per the germline V gene, CDR1 is SGHVS and CDR2 is FNYEAQ. This chain's CDR3 is CASSLAPSGTDTQYF. CDR3 nucleotide sequence: TGTGCCAGCAGCTTAGCTCCTAGCGGCACAGATACGCAGTATTTT.

This rearrangement joins TRBV4-1 to TRBJ1-2; D call uncertain. Germline assignment: CDR1 MGHRA and CDR2 YSYEKL. V lost 4 bases and J 0 bases, leaving 9 bases between the germline ends. The CDR3 extends over 14 amino acids. CDR3 in amino acids: CASSPSPANYGYTF. The DNA of the CDR3 is TGCGCCAGCAGCCCCTCTCCAGCTAACTATGGCTACACCTTC.

The chain recombines TRBV7-3 with TRBJ2-5, with 13 bases that match TRBD2. J gave up 3 bases and V 2 bases, and 0 bases lay outside the gene matches. The CDR3 length is 15 residues. From germline, CDR1 is SGHTA and CDR2 FQGTGA. In nucleotides, the CDR3 is TGTGCCAGCAGCTTAGGACTAGCGGGGGAAGAGACCCAGTACTTC. Translated: CASSLGLAGEETQYF.

The chain is built from TRBV5-4 and TRBJ2-7; a weak D match, TRBD1 (5 bases). V was pared by 3 bases and J by 6 bases, with 10 bases between. The germline CDR1 and CDR2 sequences are SGHNT and YYREEE (reference sequence). The CDR3 is 12 residues long. The CDR3, as DNA: TGTGCCAGCAGCTCGACAGCTTTCGAGCAGTACTTC. Amino acid sequence: CASSSTAFEQYF.

This clone was picked up one time. Written as DNA, the CDR3 is TGTGCCAGCAGTGTCGACAGGGGATCCTACAATGAGCAGTTCTTC. Protein sequence: CASSVDRGSYNEQFF. The V gene is TRBV2, the J gene TRBJ2-1; 8 nucleotides agree with TRBD1. CDR3 length: 15 amino acids. Trimming took 4 bases from V and 1 from J; bases not matched to a gene: 3. Germline V gives CDR1 SNHLY, CDR2 FYNNEI.

The chain is built from TRBV5-8 and TRBJ2-3; TRBD1 is a possible D gene (6 bases). Germline V gene data show CDR1 as SGHTS and CDR2 as YDEGEE. Trimming took off 4 bases at V and 8 bases at J, with 11 bases between the two ends. The CDR3 contains 12 residues. The CDR3 nucleotides are TGTGCCAGCAGCCTGTCAGGGGTTACGCAGTATTTT. This sequence encodes CASSLSGVTQYF.

This clone has only one observation. The genes are TRBV18 and TRBJ1-1; possibly TRBD1 for D (6 bases). This CDR3 region has 16 residues. Trimming pared 3 bases from V and 5 bases from J, leaving 19 bases between. CDR1 is KGHSH, CDR2 LQKENI, per germline. CDR3 in DNA: TGTGCCAGCTCACCCGATCCGGGGGGCCCCAGGACTGAAGCTTTCTTT. Translated: CASSPDPGGPRTEAFF.

The chain couples TRBV2 to TRBJ2-1; 8 nucleotides match TRBD2. The V gene's germline CDR1 is SNHLY and CDR2 FYNNEI. The trim removed 4 bases at V and 0 bases at J, leaving 11 bases unmatched. The length of the CDR3 is 18 residues. This CDR3 reads CASSVPKLAGDSYNEQFF. Here the CDR3 DNA reads TGTGCCAGCAGTGTCCCCAAGCTAGCGGGCGACTCCTACAATGAGCAGTTCTTC.

The chain combines TRBV5-1 with TRBJ2-7, with D tentatively TRBD2 (6 bases). The CDR3 length is 18 residues. Germline loops: CDR1 SGHRS, CDR2 YFSETQ. The germline V and J ends were trimmed by 4 bases and 0 bases, with 23 bases remaining between them. The CDR3 sequence is CASSQPQIAAGYSYEQYF. The CDR3 DNA is TGCGCCAGCAGCCAGCCCCAAATAGCGGCCGGATACTCCTACGAGCAGTACTTC. Complete variable domain (other parts from reference TRBV5-1 and TRBJ2-7): KAGVTQTPRYLIKTRGQQVTLSCSPISGHRSVSWYQQTPGQGLQFLFEYFSETQRNKGNFPGRFSGRQFSNSRSEMNVSTLELGDSALYLCASSQPQIAAGYSYEQYFGPGTRLTVT.

V gene TRBV4-1 combines with J gene TRBJ2-7; D remains ambiguous. Looked up from germline, CDR1 is MGHRA and CDR2 is YSYEKL. The CDR3 loop spans 12 amino acids. The V gene lost 3 bases and the J gene lost 5 bases, with 8 bases spanning the gap. For the CDR3, the DNA is TGCGCCAGCAGCCAGTTTAGTAACGAGCAGTACTTC. As protein: CASSQFSNEQYF.

This chain uses TRBV19 with TRBJ2-1; TRBD2 is a possible D gene (6 bases). The CDR3 is made up of 15 amino acids. CDR1 and CDR2 from the germline V gene are LNHDA and SQIVND (reference sequence). V shed 6 bases and J shed 5 bases, with 17 bases lying between them. This CDR3 is CASRNWRGWDNEQFF. As DNA, the CDR3 is TGTGCCAGTAGAAATTGGAGGGGTTGGGACAATGAGCAGTTCTTC.

There are a few counts of this clone. The chain links TRBV6-6 to TRBJ2-3, with TRBD2 identical over 14 bases. The CDR3 has 16 residues. Germline V gene sequence: CDR1 MNHNY, CDR2 SVGAGI (reference sequence). V dropped 5 bases and J dropped 6; count of bases not matched to a gene: 7. CDR3 region: CASSKGTSGSWDTQYF. In DNA, the CDR3 is TGTGCCAGCAGTAAAGGGACTAGCGGGAGCTGGGATACGCAGTATTTT.